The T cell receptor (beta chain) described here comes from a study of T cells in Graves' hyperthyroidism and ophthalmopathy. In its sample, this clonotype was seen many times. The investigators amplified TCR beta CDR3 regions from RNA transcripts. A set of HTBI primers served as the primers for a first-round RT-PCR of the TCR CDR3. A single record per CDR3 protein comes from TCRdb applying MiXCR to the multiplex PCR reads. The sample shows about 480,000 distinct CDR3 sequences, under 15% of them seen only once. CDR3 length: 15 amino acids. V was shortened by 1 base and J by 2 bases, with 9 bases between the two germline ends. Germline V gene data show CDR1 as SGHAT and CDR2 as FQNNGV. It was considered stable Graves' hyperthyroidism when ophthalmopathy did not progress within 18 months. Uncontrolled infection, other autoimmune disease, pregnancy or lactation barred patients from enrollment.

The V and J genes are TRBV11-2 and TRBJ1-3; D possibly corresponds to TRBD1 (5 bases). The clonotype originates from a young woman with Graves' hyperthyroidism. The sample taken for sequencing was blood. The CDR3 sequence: CASSLVKGPGNTIYF. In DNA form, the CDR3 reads TGTGCCAGCAGCTTAGTTAAGGGGCCTGGAAACACCATATATTTT.